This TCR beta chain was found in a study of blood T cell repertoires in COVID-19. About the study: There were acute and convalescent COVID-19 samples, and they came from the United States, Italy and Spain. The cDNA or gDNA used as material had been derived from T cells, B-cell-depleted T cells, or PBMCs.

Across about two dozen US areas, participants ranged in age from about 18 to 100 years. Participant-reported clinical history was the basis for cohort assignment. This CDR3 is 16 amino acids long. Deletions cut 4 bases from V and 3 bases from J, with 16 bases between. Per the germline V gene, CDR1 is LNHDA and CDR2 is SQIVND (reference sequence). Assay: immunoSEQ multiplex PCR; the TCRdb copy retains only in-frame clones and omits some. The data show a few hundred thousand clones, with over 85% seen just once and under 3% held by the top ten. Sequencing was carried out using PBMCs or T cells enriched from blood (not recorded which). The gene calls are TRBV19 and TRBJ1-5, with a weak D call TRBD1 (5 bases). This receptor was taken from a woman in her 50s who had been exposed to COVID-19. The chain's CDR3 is CASSKGTGLLNQPQHF. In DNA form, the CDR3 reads TGTGCCAGTAGTAAGGGTACAGGTTTACTCAATCAGCCCCAGCATTTT.